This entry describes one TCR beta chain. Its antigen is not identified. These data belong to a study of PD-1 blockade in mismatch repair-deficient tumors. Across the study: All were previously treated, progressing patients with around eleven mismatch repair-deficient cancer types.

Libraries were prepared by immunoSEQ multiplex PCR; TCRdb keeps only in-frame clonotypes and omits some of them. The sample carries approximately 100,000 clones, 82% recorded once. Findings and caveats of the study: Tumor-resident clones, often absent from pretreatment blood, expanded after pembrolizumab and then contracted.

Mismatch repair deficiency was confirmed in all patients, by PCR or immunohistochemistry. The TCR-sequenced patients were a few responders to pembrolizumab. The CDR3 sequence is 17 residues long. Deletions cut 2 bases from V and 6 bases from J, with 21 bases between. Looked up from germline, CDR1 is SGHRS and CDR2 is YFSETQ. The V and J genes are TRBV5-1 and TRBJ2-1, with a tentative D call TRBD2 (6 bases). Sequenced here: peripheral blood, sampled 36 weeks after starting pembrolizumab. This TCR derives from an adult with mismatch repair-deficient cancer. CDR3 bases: TGCGCCAGCAGCTTAAGGGTTAGTGTGGGAGCGGGCAATGAGCAGTTCTTC. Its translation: CASSLRVSVGAGNEQFF.